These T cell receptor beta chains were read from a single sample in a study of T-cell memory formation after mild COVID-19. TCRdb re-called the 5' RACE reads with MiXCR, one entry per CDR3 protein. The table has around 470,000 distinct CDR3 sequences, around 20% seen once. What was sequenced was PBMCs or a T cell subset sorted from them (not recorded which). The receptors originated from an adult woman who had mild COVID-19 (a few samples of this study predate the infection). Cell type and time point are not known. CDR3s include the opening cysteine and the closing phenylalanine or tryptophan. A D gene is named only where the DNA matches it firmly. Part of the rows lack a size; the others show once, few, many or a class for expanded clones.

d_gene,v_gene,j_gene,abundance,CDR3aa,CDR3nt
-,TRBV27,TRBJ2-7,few,CASSFGRGAPGEQYF,TGTGCCAGCAGTTTTGGGAGGGGGGCGCCAGGCGAGCAGTACTTC
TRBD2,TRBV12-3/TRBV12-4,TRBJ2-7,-,CASSLYASGGFSYEQYF,TGTGCCAGCAGTTTATATGCTAGCGGGGGTTTCTCCTACGAGCAGTACTTC
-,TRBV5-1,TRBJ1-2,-,CASSPQVAGYTF,TGCGCCAGCAGCCCCCAGGTAGCTGGCTACACCTTC
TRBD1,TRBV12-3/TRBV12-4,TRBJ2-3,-,CASSPGTGTDTQYF,TGTGCCAGCAGCCCCGGGACAGGGACAGATACGCAGTATTTT
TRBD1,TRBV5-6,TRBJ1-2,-,CASTSTGQEFNYGYTF,TGTGCCAGCACATCGACAGGACAGGAGTTTAACTATGGCTACACCTTC
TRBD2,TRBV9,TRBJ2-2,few,CASSELAGWTGELFF,TGTGCCAGCAGCGAACTAGCGGGATGGACCGGGGAGCTGTTTTTT
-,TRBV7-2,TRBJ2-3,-,CASSLEGRGANTQYF,TGTGCCAGCAGCTTAGAGGGCAGGGGTGCAAATACGCAGTATTTT
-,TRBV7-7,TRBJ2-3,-,CASPQAWQGLTDTQYF,TGTGCCAGCCCCCAGGCTTGGCAGGGTCTTACAGATACGCAGTATTTT
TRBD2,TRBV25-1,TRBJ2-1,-,CASSALAGDLNEQFF,TGTGCCAGCAGTGCGCTAGCGGGGGACCTCAATGAGCAGTTCTTC
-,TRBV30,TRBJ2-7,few,CAWSVGPFAYEQYF,TGTGCCTGGAGTGTTGGACCGTTCGCCTACGAGCAGTACTTC
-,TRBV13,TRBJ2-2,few,CASSPRSGVTGELFF,TGTGCCAGCAGCCCACGTTCGGGGGTGACCGGGGAGCTGTTTTTT
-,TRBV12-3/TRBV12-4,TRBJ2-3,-,CASSLGSLGTDTQYF,TGTGCCAGCAGTTTGGGCAGCCTAGGCACAGATACGCAGTATTTT
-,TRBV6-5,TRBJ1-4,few,CASSRRGTSNEKLFF,TGTGCCAGCAGCCGCCGGGGGACCTCTAATGAAAAACTGTTTTTT
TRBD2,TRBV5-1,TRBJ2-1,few,CASSLTPSGGYNEQFF,TGCGCCAGCAGCTTAACTCCTAGCGGGGGTTACAATGAGCAGTTCTTC
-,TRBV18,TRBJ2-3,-,CASSPSPDSPTDTQYF,TGTGCCAGCTCACCAAGTCCGGACAGTCCCACAGATACGCAGTATTTT
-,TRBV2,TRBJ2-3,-,CASTEGGLNTDTQYF,TGTGCCAGCACCGAGGGGGGACTTAACACAGATACGCAGTATTTT